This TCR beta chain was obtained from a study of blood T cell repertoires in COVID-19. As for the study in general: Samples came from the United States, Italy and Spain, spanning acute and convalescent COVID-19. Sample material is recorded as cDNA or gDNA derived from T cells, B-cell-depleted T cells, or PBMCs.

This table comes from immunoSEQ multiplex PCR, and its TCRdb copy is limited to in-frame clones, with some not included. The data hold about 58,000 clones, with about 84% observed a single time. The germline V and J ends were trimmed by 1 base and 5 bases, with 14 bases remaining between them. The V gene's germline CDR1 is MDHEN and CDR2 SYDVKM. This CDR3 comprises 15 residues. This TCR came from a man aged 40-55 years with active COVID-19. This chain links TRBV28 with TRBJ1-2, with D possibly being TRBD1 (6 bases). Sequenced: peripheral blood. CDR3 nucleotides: TGTGCCAGCAGTTTATTTCGGCAGGGGCAATATGGCTACACCTTC. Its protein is CASSLFRQGQYGYTF.